Following are 26 T cell receptor beta chains from one sample sequenced in a study of T cells in Graves' hyperthyroidism and ophthalmopathy (dated by TCRdb to about 2019). Library construction relied on multiplex PCR. This sample was sequenced with an Illumina HiSeq 2000. TCR beta CDR3 regions were amplified from RNA transcripts. For the first round of RT-PCR on the TCR CDR3, the HTBI primer set was used together with the Qiagen OneStep RT-PCR kit. TCRdb handled the public reads itself, with Q25 trimming in fastp and clone calling in MiXCR, and kept productive beta chains. CDR3 protein duplicates are merged, each entry listing the most common genes and DNA. The sample contains about 590,000 distinct CDR3 sequences, 13% to 15% of them found a single time. Less than 9% of the sample is held by the ten biggest clonotypes. Sample: blood. The source is a woman aged 18-35 years with Graves' ophthalmopathy.

This clonotype has a count of ten or more. This rearrangement joins TRBV5-1 to TRBJ2-7; D possibly corresponds to TRBD2 (5 bases). Trimming left V 2 bases short and J 2 bases short, with 14 bases between. Looked up from germline, CDR1 is SGHRS and CDR2 is YFSETQ. CDR3 size: 15 residues. The CDR3 DNA reads TGCGCCAGCAGCTTCGGAAGCGGTCCAGCCTACGAGCAGTACTTC. Translated, it gives CASSFGSGPAYEQYF.

This chain uses TRBV5-1 with TRBJ1-5; TRBD1 is a possible D gene (5 bases). This CDR3 region has 14 residues. The germline V gene has CDR1 SGHRS and CDR2 YFSETQ. Trimming removed 4 bases from V and 7 bases from J, with 15 bases in between. In DNA form, the CDR3 reads TGCGCCAGCAGCCCCGGTGGGGGTCGGCAGCCCCAGCATTTT. It codes for CASSPGGGRQPQHF.

This rearrangement joins TRBV7-6 to TRBJ2-7, with a tentative D call TRBD2 (5 bases). CDR3 length equals 12 residues. V was cut by 4 bases and J by 7 bases, with 11 bases left in between. Germline-derived CDR1 and CDR2 are SGHVS and FNYEAQ. CDR3 sequence (DNA): TGTGCCAGCAGCTCCTCCACGGGGGAGCAGTACTTC. Translation gives CASSSSTGEQYF.

On this clonotype: The junction does not match germline at one end; this may be a read error. This sequence joins TRBV28 and TRBJ1-5; no clear D. The CDR3 consists of 13 residues. CDR1 and CDR2 (germline): MDHEN, SYDVKM. The chain's CDR3 is CASSSISHQPQHF. The CDR3 coding sequence is TGTGCCAGCAGCTCCATTAGCCATCAGCCCCAGCATTTT.

The V gene is TRBV28, the J gene TRBJ2-1, with 14 bases identical to TRBD2. There are 17 residues in the CDR3. V dropped 3 bases and J dropped 6; count of bases not matched to a gene: 7. Germline V gene sequence: CDR1 MDHEN, CDR2 SYDVKM. The CDR3 coding sequence is TGTGCCAGCAGTTTTCGACTAGCGGGAGGGCCGGGCAATGAGCAGTTCTTC. Amino acid sequence: CASSFRLAGGPGNEQFF.

In its sample, this clonotype was seen many times. The chain is built from TRBV7-9 and TRBJ2-1; the D is unclear. The CDR3 runs to 16 residues. From germline, CDR1 is SEHNR and CDR2 FQNEAQ (reference sequence). Trimming stripped 5 bases from V and 6 bases from J, with 20 bases between. CDR3: CASSHPGPFTPNEQFF. The CDR3 nucleotides are TGTGCCAGCAGCCACCCAGGCCCCTTTACCCCCAATGAGCAGTTCTTC.

This clonotype was seen repeatedly, ten times or more. The junction differs from germline at one of its ends, possibly a read error. The chain employs TRBV18 and TRBJ2-7; D is unclear. Germline loops: CDR1 KGHSH, CDR2 LQKENI. This CDR3 region has 12 residues. CDR3 DNA sequence: TGTGCCGGCTCAGACGGGTACTACGAGCAGTACTTC. Translating it yields CAGSDGYYEQYF.

This clonotype was seen at least ten times. The chain couples TRBV6-2 or TRBV6-3 to TRBJ1-1, with D uncertain. Germline loops: CDR1 MNHEY, CDR2 SVGEGT. V lost 4 bases and J lost 8, with 14 bases in between. This CDR3 contains 13 residues. The CDR3 nucleotides are TGTGCCAGCAGTTTAAGAGCTGGAGGGGAAGCTTTCTTT. This encodes CASSLRAGGEAFF.

This clonotype was counted at least ten times. The V call is TRBV28, the J call TRBJ2-7; D may match TRBD1 or TRBD2 (5 bases each). CDR1 is MDHEN and CDR2 is SYDVKM in the germline V gene. Trimming pared 7 bases from V and 0 bases from J, leaving 7 bases between. The CDR3 is 12 residues long. Here the CDR3 DNA reads TGTGCCAGCAAGAGGGGCTCCTACGAGCAGTACTTC. Residues: CASKRGSYEQYF.

This clonotype was counted many times. CDR3 sequence: CSVEIADRGGYEQYF. The CDR3 nucleotides read TGCAGCGTTGAAATTGCCGACAGGGGTGGGTACGAGCAGTACTTC. The rearrangement links TRBV29-1 to TRBJ2-7, with TRBD1 identical over 8 bases. This CDR3 has 15 residues. The V gene end was trimmed by 2 bases and the J gene end by 4 bases; junction bases not matched to a gene: 10. Germline V gene sequence: CDR1 SQVTM, CDR2 ANQGSEA.

This clonotype appeared many times. The V call is TRBV29-1, the J call TRBJ2-7; 10 nucleotides align to TRBD2. Germline V CDR1 and CDR2: SQVTM, ANQGSEA. V shed 6 bases and J 4 bases; nucleotides not matched to a gene: 6. The CDR3 sequence is 13 residues long. In DNA form, the CDR3 reads TGCAGCGTCCGCGGGACTAGCGCGTACGAGCAGTACTTC. Its protein product is CSVRGTSAYEQYF.

This clonotype was observed many times. This rearrangement joins TRBV2 to TRBJ1-5, with D possibly being TRBD1 (6 bases). Germline-derived CDR1 and CDR2 are SNHLY and FYNNEI. The CDR3 runs 15 residues. Deletions cut 8 bases from V and 3 bases from J, with 17 bases between. The chain's CDR3 is CASLRDNSVNQPQHF. The CDR3 DNA follows: TGTGCCAGCCTCAGGGACAATTCTGTCAATCAGCCCCAGCATTTT.

The DNA for the CDR3 is TGTGCCAGCAGTACCCGGGGTAGCGGGAGAACCTACAATGAGCAGTTCTTC. It is translated as CASSTRGSGRTYNEQFF. V usage is TRBV27 and J usage is TRBJ2-1, with TRBD2 identical over 9 bases. CDR1 MNHEY and CDR2 SMNVEV come from the germline V gene (reference sequence). This CDR3 has 17 residues. The ends lost 5 bases at V and 2 bases at J; junction bases unmatched: 10.

The chain couples TRBV7-3 to TRBJ2-1, with a possible D match to TRBD1 (5 bases). Between the trimmed V and J ends, which lost 2 bases and 9 bases, there was a span of 11 bases. CDR1 SGHTA and CDR2 FQGTGA come from the germline V gene. The CDR3 sequence is 13 residues long. In nucleotides, the CDR3 is TGTGCCAGCAGCTTACCAGGGATCGGTGAGCAGTTCTTC. It codes for CASSLPGIGEQFF.

This clonotype was observed many times. The rearrangement joins TRBV18 to TRBJ1-1, with D uncertain. Germline V gene data show CDR1 as KGHSH and CDR2 as LQKENI. CDR3 length: 15 residues. The V end lost 0 bases, the J end lost 0 bases, and 8 bases lay between the germline ends. The CDR3 DNA reads TGTGCCAGCTCACCACCCTGGAACCTGAACACTGAAGCTTTCTTT. Protein sequence: CASSPPWNLNTEAFF.

The chain carries TRBV19 and TRBJ2-4; 10 nucleotides align to TRBD1. This CDR3 spans 13 amino acids. With 5 bases clipped from V and 8 bases from J, the junction kept 3 bases outside the gene matches. Germline lookup yields CDR1 LNHDA and CDR2 SQIVND (reference sequence). The CDR3 protein is CASSFGQGDIQYF. The CDR3 region has the DNA TGTGCCAGTAGTTTCGGACAGGGGGACATTCAGTACTTC. Looking up the rest from reference TRBV19 and TRBJ2-4 gives the full variable domain: DGGITQSPKYLFRKEGQNVTLSCEQNLNHDAMYWYRQDPGQGLRLIYYSQIVNDFQKGDIAEGYSVSREKKESFPLTVTSAQKNPTAFYLCASSFGQGDIQYFGAGTRLSVL.

This clonotype was detected a few times. The chain is built from TRBV24-1 and TRBJ2-5; D gene ambiguous. This CDR3 contains 11 residues. V shed 9 bases and J shed 5 bases, with 9 bases lying between them. In germline, CDR1 is KGHDR, CDR2 SFDVKD. The CDR3 here is CATGMGETQYF. CDR3 nucleotides: TGTGCCACCGGAATGGGGGAGACCCAGTACTTC.

This clonotype was observed at least ten times. This chain links TRBV29-1 with TRBJ1-1, with D unresolved. The CDR3 has 11 amino acids. In germline, CDR1 is SQVTM, CDR2 ANQGSEA. Trimming cost V 4 bases and J 1 base, with 4 bases left between them. CDR3 protein: CSVGENTEAFF. For the CDR3, the DNA is TGCAGCGTTGGAGAGAACACTGAAGCTTTCTTT.

The chain recombines TRBV5-1 with TRBJ1-4; 7 nucleotides align to TRBD1. CDR1 and CDR2 from the germline V gene are SGHRS and YFSETQ. With V trimmed by 6 bases and J by 8 bases, 10 bases remained unmatched. This CDR3 has 14 amino acids. CDR3 coding DNA: TGCGCCAGCACCACTGGGGACAGCTCGGAAAAACTGTTTTTT. It yields the protein CASTTGDSSEKLFF.

In the case of this clonotype: The germline gene is not matched at one end of the junction; a read error may be the cause. This chain links TRBV12-3 or TRBV12-4 with TRBJ2-7; maybe TRBD2 (5 bases). The CDR3 runs 16 residues. CDR3 amino acids: CASSLGRATSAYEQYF. The CDR3 DNA is TGTGCCAGCAGCTTAGGGCGGGCGACCTCGGCCTACGAGCAGTACTTC.

This clonotype was detected a few times. The chain recombines TRBV25-1 with TRBJ2-3; perhaps TRBD2 as D (6 bases). The CDR3 contains 16 residues. The V end lost 4 bases, the J end lost 0 bases, and 14 bases lay between the germline ends. Germline CDR1 reads MGHDK; CDR2 reads SYGVNS. The chain's CDR3 is CASSAGTLSSTDTQYF. The DNA of the CDR3 is TGTGCCAGCAGTGCTGGGACTCTCTCTAGCACAGATACGCAGTATTTT.

This clonotype appeared many times. The chain is built from TRBV28 and TRBJ2-5, with D maybe TRBD2 (5 bases). From germline, CDR1 is MDHEN and CDR2 SYDVKM. This CDR3 comprises 14 residues. Between the trimmed V and J ends, which lost 1 base and 0 bases, there was a span of 6 bases. The CDR3 is CASSLFGNQETQYF. CDR3 nucleotide sequence: TGTGCCAGCAGTTTATTCGGGAACCAAGAGACCCAGTACTTC.

This clonotype was counted between two and nine times. This chain connects TRBV4-3 to TRBJ1-1; perhaps TRBD1 as D (5 bases). With 1 base removed from V and 5 bases from J, the gap between germline ends came to 14 bases. Germline CDR1 and CDR2: LGHNA and YSLEER. This CDR3 has 15 residues. The CDR3 loop is CASSQAAGRSTEAFF. CDR3 bases: TGCGCCAGCAGCCAAGCCGCAGGGCGGAGTACTGAAGCTTTCTTT.

This clonotype was seen at least ten times. The chain uses TRBV10-3 and TRBJ1-1; D is possibly TRBD1 (6 bases). The germline V gene has CDR1 ENHRY and CDR2 SYGVKD. The CDR3 spans 14 residues. Trimming removed 7 bases from V and 0 bases from J, with 12 bases in between. In DNA form, the CDR3 reads TGTGCCATCAAGAGGGGGGGAATGAACACTGAAGCTTTCTTT. Protein: CAIKRGGMNTEAFF.

This clonotype was detected ten times or more. The gene calls are TRBV20-1 and TRBJ2-3; 9 bases are shared with TRBD2. CDR3 length: 15 amino acids. V lost 1 base to trimming and J lost 3 bases; unmatched junction nucleotides: 5. The germline CDR1 and CDR2 sequences are DFQATT and SNEGSKA (reference sequence). CDR3 in DNA: TGCAGTGCTAGAGTGCGGGAGGGTATGACAGATACGCAGTATTTT. Protein: CSARVREGMTDTQYF.

This clonotype was observed many times. The chain employs TRBV18 and TRBJ1-1; D remains ambiguous. The V gene's germline CDR1 is KGHSH and CDR2 LQKENI. The CDR3 sequence is 14 residues long. V was trimmed by 4 bases and J by 3 bases, leaving 12 bases between them. The CDR3: CASSQLHLDTEAFF. CDR3 coding DNA: TGTGCCAGCTCACAGCTCCACCTGGACACTGAAGCTTTCTTT. The full variable domain, rest sourced from reference TRBV18 and TRBJ1-1, is NAGVMQNPRHLVRRRGQEARLRCSPMKGHSHVYWYRQLPEEGLKFMVYLQKENIIDESGMPKERFSAEFPKEGPSILRIQQVVRGDSAAYFCASSQLHLDTEAFFGQGTRLTVV.